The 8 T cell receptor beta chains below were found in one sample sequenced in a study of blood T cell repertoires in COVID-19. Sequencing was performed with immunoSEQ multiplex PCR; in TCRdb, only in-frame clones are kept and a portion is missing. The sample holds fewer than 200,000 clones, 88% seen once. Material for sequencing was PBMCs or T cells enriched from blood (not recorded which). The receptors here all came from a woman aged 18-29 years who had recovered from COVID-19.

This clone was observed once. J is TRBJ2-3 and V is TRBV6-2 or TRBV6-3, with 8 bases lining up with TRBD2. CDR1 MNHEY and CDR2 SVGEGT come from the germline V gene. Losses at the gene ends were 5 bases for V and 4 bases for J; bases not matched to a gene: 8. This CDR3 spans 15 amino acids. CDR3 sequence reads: CASSPVGAGADTQYF. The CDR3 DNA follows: TGTGCCAGCAGTCCCGTCGGAGCGGGGGCAGATACGCAGTATTTT.

The CDR3 nucleotides read TGTGCCAGCAACAGGGGGCGAGTTGAAAAACTGTTTTTT. Translated, it gives CASNRGRVEKLFF. The chain joins TRBV28 to TRBJ1-4; 9 positions agree with TRBD1. This CDR3 is built from 13 residues. The germline V gene has CDR1 MDHEN and CDR2 SYDVKM. The V gene end was trimmed by 7 bases and the J gene end by 7 bases; junction bases not matched to a gene: 4.

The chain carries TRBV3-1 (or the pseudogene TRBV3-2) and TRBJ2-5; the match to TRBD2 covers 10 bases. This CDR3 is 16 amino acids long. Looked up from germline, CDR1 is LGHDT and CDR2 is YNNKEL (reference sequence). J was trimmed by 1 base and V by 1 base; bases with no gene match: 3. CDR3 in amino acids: CASSQGSGGGQETQYF. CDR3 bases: TGTGCCAGCAGCCAAGGGAGCGGGGGGGGCCAAGAGACCCAGTACTTC.

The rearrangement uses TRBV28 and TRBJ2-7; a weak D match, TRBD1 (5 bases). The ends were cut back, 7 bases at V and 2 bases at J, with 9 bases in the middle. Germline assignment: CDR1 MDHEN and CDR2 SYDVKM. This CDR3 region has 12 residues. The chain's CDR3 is CASNDRTYEQYF. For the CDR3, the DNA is TGTGCCAGCAACGACAGAACCTACGAGCAGTACTTC.

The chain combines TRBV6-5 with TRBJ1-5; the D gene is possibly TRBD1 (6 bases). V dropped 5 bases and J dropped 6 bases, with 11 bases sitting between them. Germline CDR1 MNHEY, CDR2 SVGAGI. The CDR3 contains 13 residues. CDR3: CASSMGARQPQHF. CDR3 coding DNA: TGTGCCAGCAGTATGGGGGCCCGTCAGCCCCAGCATTTT.

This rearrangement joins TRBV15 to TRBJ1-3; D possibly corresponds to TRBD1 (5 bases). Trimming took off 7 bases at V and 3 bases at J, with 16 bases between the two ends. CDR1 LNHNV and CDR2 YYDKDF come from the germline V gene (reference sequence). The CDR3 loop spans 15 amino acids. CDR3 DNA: TGTGCCACCACCCAGGGCAGGTTCTATGGAAACACCATATATTTT. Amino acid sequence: CATTQGRFYGNTIYF. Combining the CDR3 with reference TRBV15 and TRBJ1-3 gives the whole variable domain DAMVIQNPRYQVTQFGKPVTLSCSQTLNHNVMYWYQQKSSQAPKLLFHYYDKDFNNEADTPDNFQSRRPNTSFCFLDIRSPGLGDTAMYLCATTQGRFYGNTIYFGEGSWLTVV.

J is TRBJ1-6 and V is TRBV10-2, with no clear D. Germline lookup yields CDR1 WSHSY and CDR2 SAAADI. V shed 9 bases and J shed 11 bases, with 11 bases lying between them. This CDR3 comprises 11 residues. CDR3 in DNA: TGCGCCAGTGGGCAGGTGCCACCCCTCCACTTT. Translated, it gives CASGQVPPLHF.

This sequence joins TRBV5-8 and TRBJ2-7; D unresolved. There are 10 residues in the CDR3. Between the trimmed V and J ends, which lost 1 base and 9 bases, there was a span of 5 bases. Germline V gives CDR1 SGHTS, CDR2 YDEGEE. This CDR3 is CASSLRGQYF. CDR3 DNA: TGTGCCAGCAGCTTGCGCGGGCAGTACTTC.